What follows is one T cell receptor beta chain and its context. Its antigen is as yet unknown. The germline V gene encodes CDR1 MNHNS and CDR2 SASEGT. CDR3 size: 13 residues. Trimming pared 1 base from V and 1 base from J, leaving 2 bases between. This specimen belongs to a study of cytomegalovirus exposure and HLA in healthy donors. Study-level points and caveats: There were some public TCRs occurring in many donors, but most TCR sequences were rare.

It was with 60 Vbeta and 13 Jbeta primers that the PCR ran. The assay was immunoSEQ multiplex PCR, and TCRdb's table has in-frame clones only and misses some. The sample lists 110,000 to 150,000 clones, about 75% occurring once. This clonotype originated in a man in his forties in good health and CMV-seronegative. The material sequenced was PBMCs. The chain uses TRBV6-1 and TRBJ1-5; no definite D call. The DNA for the CDR3 is TGTGCCAGCAGTGAAGTAAGCAATCAGCCCCAGCATTTT. Protein: CASSEVSNQPQHF.